This T cell receptor (beta chain) is from a study of control samples from healthy donors and cancer patients. V lost 1 base and J lost 4; bases outside the gene matches: 9. CDR1 is SGDLS and CDR2 is YYNGEE in the germline V gene. This CDR3 is 17 amino acids long. This table comes from immunoSEQ multiplex PCR, and its TCRdb copy is limited to in-frame clones, with some not included. The data show over 90,000 clones, around 88% seen once. This clone showed up just a few times. This sequence was found in a man aged 55 to 70 with lung cancer. The sequenced material came from PBMCs. The chain recombines TRBV9 with TRBJ1-4, with TRBD1 matching over 8 bases. As DNA, the CDR3 is TGTGCCAGCAGCGTATTTGCAGGGGGCGGTAATAATGAAAAACTGTTTTTT. Its translation is CASSVFAGGGNNEKLFF.